This T cell receptor (beta chain) was sequenced for a study of blood T cells in healthy people across ages. Study-level points and caveats: It was the long-lived donors that had more naive CD4+ cells and higher diversity than aged donors.

Trimming pared 0 bases from V and 0 bases from J, leaving 21 bases between. The CDR3 covers 19 residues. The germline CDR1 and CDR2 sequences are MNHEY and SVGAGI. PCR was performed a second time for roughly 7 to 12 cycles using a sample-barcoded 5' primer and a J-beta primer mix. One entry per CDR3 protein results from TCRdb running MiXCR on the 5' RACE reads. The profile shows approximately 580,000 distinct CDR3 sequences, around 24% of them singletons. Notes on this clonotype: Antigen: not known.

These data are also associated with another study on T cells of mothers and their children.

This TCR derives from a boy aged 5-17 years in good health. The chain joins TRBV6-5 to TRBJ2-7; perhaps D is TRBD1 or TRBD2 (5 bases each). Sequencing was done on a sample of blood. Here the CDR3 DNA reads TGTGCCAGCAGTTACTCGGGACCTAGCAATTGGCGGAGCTCCTACGAGCAGTACTTC. This translates into CASSYSGPSNWRSSYEQYF.